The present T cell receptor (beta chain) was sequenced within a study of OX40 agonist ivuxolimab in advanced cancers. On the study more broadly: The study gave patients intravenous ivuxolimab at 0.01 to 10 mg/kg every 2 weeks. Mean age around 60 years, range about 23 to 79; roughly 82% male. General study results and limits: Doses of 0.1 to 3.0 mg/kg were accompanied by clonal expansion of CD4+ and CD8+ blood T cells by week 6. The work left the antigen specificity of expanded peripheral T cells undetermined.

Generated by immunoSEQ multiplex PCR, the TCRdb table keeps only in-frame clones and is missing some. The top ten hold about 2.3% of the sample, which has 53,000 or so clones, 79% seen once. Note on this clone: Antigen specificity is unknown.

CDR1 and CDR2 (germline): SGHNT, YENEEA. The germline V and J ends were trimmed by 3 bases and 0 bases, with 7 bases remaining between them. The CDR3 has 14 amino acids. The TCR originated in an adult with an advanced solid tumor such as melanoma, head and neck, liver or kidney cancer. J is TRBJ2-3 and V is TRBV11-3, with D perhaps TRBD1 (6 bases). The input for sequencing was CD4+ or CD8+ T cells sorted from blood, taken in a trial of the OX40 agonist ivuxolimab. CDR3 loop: CASSLGASTDTQYF. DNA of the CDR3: TGTGCCAGCAGCTTGGGGGCTAGCACAGATACGCAGTATTTT.